The 11 T cell receptor beta chains listed next were all sequenced from one sample in a study of identical twins. TCRdb called the 5' RACE reads again in MiXCR, with one record for every CDR3 protein. Among a few hundred thousand distinct CDR3 sequences listed, about 11% were seen once. Sequencing was carried out using memory T cells sorted from blood. These receptors originate from a man between 45 and 60 years old in good health.

This clonotype was seen ten or more times. This rearrangement joins TRBV5-1 to TRBJ2-6; D is undetermined. The CDR3 contains 17 residues. Per the germline V gene, CDR1 is SGHRS and CDR2 is YFSETQ. V gave up 0 bases and J gave up 0 bases, with 10 bases separating them. CDR3 nucleotides: TGCGCCAGCAGCTTGGCGCAGAGTAACTCTGGGGCCAACGTCCTGACTTTC. Translated: CASSLAQSNSGANVLTF.

This clonotype was detected many times. V is TRBV9 and J is TRBJ2-7; D ambiguous. The CDR3 consists of 15 residues. Germline loops: CDR1 SGDLS, CDR2 YYNGEE. With 3 bases removed from V and 3 bases from J, the gap between germline ends came to 16 bases. CDR3 sequence (DNA): TGTGCCAGCAGCGAGGGCTTCGGAGCGTTCTACGAGCAGTACTTC. It translates to CASSEGFGAFYEQYF.

A few counts support this clonotype. The CDR3 DNA sequence: TGTGCCATCAGTGAGACACTAGGAGGGAGCTACGAGCAGTACTTC. Its translation is CAISETLGGSYEQYF. This chain joins TRBV10-3 and TRBJ2-7, with D maybe TRBD2 (6 bases). The CDR3 totals 15 residues. Looked up from germline, CDR1 is ENHRY and CDR2 is SYGVKD. Trimming removed 2 bases from V and 3 bases from J, with 14 bases in between.

This clonotype was counted a few times. This sequence joins TRBV12-3 or TRBV12-4 and TRBJ1-2; 8 bases map to TRBD1. Losses at the gene ends were 5 bases for V and 1 base for J; bases not matched to a gene: 3. The CDR3 runs to 14 residues. This chain's CDR3 is CASSRTGNNYGYTF. CDR3 nucleotide sequence: TGTGCCAGCAGTAGGACAGGGAATAACTATGGCTACACCTTC.

This clonotype has more than one count but fewer than ten. The CDR3 protein is CASSQGVAGGPTDTQYF. The CDR3 DNA sequence: TGTGCCAGCAGCCAAGGGGTAGCGGGAGGCCCCACAGATACGCAGTATTTT. The rearrangement uses TRBV4-2 and TRBJ2-3; 10 bases map to TRBD2. CDR1 LGHNA and CDR2 YNFKEQ come from the germline V gene. J was trimmed by 2 bases and V by 1 base; bases with no gene match: 6. CDR3 size: 17 residues.

This clonotype was recorded at least ten times. The chain is built from TRBV6-1 and TRBJ2-5; the D gene could be TRBD1 or TRBD2 (6 bases each). V was shortened by 4 bases and J by 5 bases, with 17 bases between the two germline ends. The CDR3 is 15 residues long. Germline lookup yields CDR1 MNHNS and CDR2 SASEGT. The CDR3 coding sequence is TGTGCCAGCAGTGTTTCCGGGGGCTTTCGGGAGACCCAGTACTTC. As protein: CASSVSGGFRETQYF.

At least ten counts were recorded for this clonotype. The rearrangement links TRBV11-3 to TRBJ2-2; D remains ambiguous. The V end lost 1 base, the J end lost 5 bases, and 8 bases lay between the germline ends. The germline V gene has CDR1 SGHNT and CDR2 YENEEA. The CDR3 is 14 residues long. The CDR3, as DNA: TGTGCCAGCAGCTTAGTGGCTGGAACCGGGGAGCTGTTTTTT. Translation gives CASSLVAGTGELFF.

This clonotype was observed at least ten times. The rearrangement links TRBV10-2 to TRBJ2-1; weak D call: TRBD2 (6 bases). Trimming left V 2 bases short and J 1 base short, with 9 bases between. The CDR3 is 15 residues long. CDR1 is WSHSY and CDR2 is SAAADI in the germline V gene. CDR3 DNA: TGCGCCAGCAGTGAGGGGGCGGGATCCTACAATGAGCAGTTCTTC. It is translated as CASSEGAGSYNEQFF.

This chain links TRBV6-2 or TRBV6-3 with TRBJ2-5; no firm D call. Germline V gene data show CDR1 as MNHEY and CDR2 as SVGEGT. V was pared by 6 bases and J by 4 bases, with 12 bases between. The length of the CDR3 is 13 residues. The CDR3 sequence: CASSRSRRETQYF. For the CDR3, the DNA is TGTGCCAGCAGCCGTAGCCGGCGAGAGACCCAGTACTTC.

The sample holds many counts of this clonotype. The chain employs TRBV4-1 and TRBJ1-6, with no clear D. CDR3 length equals 15 residues. CDR1 and CDR2 from the germline V gene are MGHRA and YSYEKL. V lost 1 base, J lost 4 bases, and 8 bases lay in between. For the CDR3, the DNA is TGCGCCAGCAGCCAAGCAGGCTTTTATAATTCACCCCTCCACTTT. The encoded protein is CASSQAGFYNSPLHF.

Many counts were recorded for this clonotype. The chain has TRBV6-2 or TRBV6-3 and TRBJ1-1; D unclear. The CDR3 totals 13 residues. Trimming pared 3 bases from V and 4 bases from J, leaving 9 bases between. Germline V lookup: CDR1 MNHEY, CDR2 SVGEGT. CDR3 region: CASSYAEGTEAFF. For the CDR3, the DNA is TGTGCCAGCAGTTATGCGGAAGGCACTGAAGCTTTCTTT.